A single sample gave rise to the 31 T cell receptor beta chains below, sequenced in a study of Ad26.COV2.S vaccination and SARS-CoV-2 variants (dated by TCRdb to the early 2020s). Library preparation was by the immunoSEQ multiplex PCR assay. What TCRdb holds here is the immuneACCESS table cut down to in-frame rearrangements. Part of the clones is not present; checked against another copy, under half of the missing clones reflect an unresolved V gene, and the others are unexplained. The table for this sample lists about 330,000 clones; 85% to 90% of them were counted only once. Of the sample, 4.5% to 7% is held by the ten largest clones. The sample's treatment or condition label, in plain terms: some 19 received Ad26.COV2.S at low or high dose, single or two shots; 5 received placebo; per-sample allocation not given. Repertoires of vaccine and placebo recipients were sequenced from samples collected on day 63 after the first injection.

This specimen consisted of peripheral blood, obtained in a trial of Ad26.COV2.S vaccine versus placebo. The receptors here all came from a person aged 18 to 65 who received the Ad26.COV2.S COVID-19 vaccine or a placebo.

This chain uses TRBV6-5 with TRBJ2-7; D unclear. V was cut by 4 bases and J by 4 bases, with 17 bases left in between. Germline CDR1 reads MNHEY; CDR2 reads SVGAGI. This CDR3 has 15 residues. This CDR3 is CASSSTWSIYYEQYF. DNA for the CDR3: TGTGCCAGCAGTTCAACCTGGTCAATCTATTACGAGCAGTACTTC.

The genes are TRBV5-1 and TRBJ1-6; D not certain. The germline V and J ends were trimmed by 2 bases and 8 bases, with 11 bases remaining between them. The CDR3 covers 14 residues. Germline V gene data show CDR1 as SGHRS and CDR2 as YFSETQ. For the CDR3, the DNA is TGCGCCAGCAGCTTAGAATTGATGGATTCACCCCTCCACTTT. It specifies CASSLELMDSPLHF.

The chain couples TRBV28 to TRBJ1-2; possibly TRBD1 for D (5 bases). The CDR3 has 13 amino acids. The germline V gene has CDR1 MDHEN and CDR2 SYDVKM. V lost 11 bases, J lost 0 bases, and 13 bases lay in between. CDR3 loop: CAVTQTANYGYTF. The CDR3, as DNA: TGTGCCGTTACTCAGACAGCTAACTATGGCTACACCTTC.

CDR3 residues: CASSYSRWRASEAFF. CDR3 nucleotide sequence: TGTGCCAGCAGTTACTCCCGGTGGAGGGCCTCTGAAGCTTTCTTT. The chain employs TRBV6-5 and TRBJ1-1; D gene ambiguous. Germline lookup yields CDR1 MNHEY and CDR2 SVGAGI. This CDR3 comprises 15 residues. The V end was cut by 0 bases, the J end by 6 bases, with 14 bases between.

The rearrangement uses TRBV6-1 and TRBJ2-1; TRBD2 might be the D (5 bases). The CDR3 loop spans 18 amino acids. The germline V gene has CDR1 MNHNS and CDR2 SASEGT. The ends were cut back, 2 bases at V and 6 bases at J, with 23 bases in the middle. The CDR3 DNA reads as TGTGCCAGCAGTGAACGGCTCGTTAAGGAAGTCGGGGTCAATGAGCAGTTCTTC. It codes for CASSERLVKEVGVNEQFF.

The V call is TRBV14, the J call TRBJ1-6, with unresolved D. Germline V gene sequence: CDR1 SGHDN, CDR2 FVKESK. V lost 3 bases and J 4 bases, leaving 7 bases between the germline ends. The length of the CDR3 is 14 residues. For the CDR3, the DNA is TGTGCCAGCAGCCATATACAGTATAATTCACCCCTCCACTTT. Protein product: CASSHIQYNSPLHF.

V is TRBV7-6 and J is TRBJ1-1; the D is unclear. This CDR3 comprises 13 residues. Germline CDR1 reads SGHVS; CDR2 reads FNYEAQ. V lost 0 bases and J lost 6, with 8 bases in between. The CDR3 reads CASSLAGIAEAFF. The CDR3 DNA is TGTGCCAGCAGCTTAGCAGGGATCGCTGAAGCTTTCTTT.

The CDR3 DNA reads TGTGCCACCAGTGATAGTATGGACACCGGGGAGCTGTTTTTT. Amino acid sequence: CATSDSMDTGELFF. This sequence joins TRBV24-1 and TRBJ2-2; unclear D gene. The V gene's germline CDR1 is KGHDR and CDR2 SFDVKD. V lost 3 bases and J 3 bases, leaving 7 bases between the germline ends. The CDR3 runs to 14 residues.

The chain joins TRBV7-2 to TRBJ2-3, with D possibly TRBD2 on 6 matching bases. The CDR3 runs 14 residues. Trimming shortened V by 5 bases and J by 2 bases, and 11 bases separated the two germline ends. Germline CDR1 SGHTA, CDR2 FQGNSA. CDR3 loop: CASSLSDYTDTQYF. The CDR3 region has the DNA TGTGCCAGCAGCCTTTCGGACTACACAGATACGCAGTATTTT.

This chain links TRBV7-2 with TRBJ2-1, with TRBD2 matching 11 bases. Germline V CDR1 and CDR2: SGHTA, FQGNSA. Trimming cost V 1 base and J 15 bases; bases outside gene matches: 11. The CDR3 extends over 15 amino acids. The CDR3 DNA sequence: TGTGCCAGCAGCTTAGTAGGGACTAGCGGTGCTCGGGGGTTCTTC. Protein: CASSLVGTSGARGFF.

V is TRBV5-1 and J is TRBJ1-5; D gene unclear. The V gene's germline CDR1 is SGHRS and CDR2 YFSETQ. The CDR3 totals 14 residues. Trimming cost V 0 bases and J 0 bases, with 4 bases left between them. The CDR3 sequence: CASSLEGSNQPQHF. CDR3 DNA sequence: TGCGCCAGCAGCTTGGAAGGTAGCAATCAGCCCCAGCATTTT.

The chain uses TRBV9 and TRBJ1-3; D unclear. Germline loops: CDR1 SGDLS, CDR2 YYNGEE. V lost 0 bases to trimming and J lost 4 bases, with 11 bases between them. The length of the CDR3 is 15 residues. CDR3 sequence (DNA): TGTGCCAGCAGCGTAGGAGGGTTTGACGGAAACACCATATATTTT. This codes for CASSVGGFDGNTIYF.

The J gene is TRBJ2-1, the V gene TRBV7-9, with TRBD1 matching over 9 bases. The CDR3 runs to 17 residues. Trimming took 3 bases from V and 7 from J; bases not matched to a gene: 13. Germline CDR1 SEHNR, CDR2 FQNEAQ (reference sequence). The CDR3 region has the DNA TGTGCCAGCAGCTTGGGAGTAATGGGACAGGGAAGAAATGAGCAGTTCTTC. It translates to CASSLGVMGQGRNEQFF. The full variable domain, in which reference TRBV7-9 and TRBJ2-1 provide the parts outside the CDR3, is DTGVSQNPRHKITKRGQNVTFRCDPISEHNRLYWYRQTLGQGPEFLTYFQNEAQLEKSRLLSDRFSAERPKGSFSTLEIQRTEQGDSAMYLCASSLGVMGQGRNEQFFGPGTRLTVL.

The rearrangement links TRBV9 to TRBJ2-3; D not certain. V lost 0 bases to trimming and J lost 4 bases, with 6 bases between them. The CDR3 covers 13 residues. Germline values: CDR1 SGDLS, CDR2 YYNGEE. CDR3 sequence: CASSVESADTQYF. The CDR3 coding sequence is TGTGCCAGCAGCGTAGAGAGTGCAGATACGCAGTATTTT.

CDR3: CASSIWGRGPGVPQHF. In DNA, the CDR3 is TGTGCCAGTAGTATATGGGGCCGGGGACCGGGTGTGCCCCAGCATTTT. The rearrangement uses TRBV19 and TRBJ1-5; TRBD1 is a possible D gene (5 bases). Germline V gene lookup returns CDR1 LNHDA and CDR2 SQIVND (reference sequence). Trimming shortened V by 2 bases and J by 9 bases, and 20 bases separated the two germline ends. This CDR3 region has 16 residues.

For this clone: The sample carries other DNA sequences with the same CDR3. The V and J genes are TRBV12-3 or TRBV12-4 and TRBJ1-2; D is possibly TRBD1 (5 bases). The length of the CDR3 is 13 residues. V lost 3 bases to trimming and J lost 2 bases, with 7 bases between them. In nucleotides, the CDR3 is TGTGCCAGCAGTTTCAGGGACAACTATGGCTACACCTTC. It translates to CASSFRDNYGYTF.

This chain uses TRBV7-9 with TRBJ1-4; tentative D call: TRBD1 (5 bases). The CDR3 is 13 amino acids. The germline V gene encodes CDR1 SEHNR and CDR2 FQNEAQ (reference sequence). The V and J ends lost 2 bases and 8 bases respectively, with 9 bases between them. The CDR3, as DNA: TGTGCCAGCAGCTTACGGGGGGAAGAAAAACTGTTTTTT. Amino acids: CASSLRGEEKLFF. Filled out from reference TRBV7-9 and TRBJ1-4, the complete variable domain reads DTGVSQNPRHKITKRGQNVTFRCDPISEHNRLYWYRQTLGQGPEFLTYFQNEAQLEKSRLLSDRFSAERPKGSFSTLEIQRTEQGDSAMYLCASSLRGEEKLFFGSGTQLSVL.

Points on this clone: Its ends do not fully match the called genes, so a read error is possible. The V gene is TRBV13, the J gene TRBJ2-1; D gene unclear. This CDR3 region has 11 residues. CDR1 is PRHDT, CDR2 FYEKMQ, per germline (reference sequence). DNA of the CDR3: TGTGCCAGCAGCCCCGAGGCTCCATCAGTCTTC. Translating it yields CASSPEAPSVF.

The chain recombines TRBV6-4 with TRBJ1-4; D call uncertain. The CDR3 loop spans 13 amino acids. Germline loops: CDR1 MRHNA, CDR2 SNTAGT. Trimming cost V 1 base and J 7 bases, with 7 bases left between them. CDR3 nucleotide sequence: TGTGCCAGCAGTGACTTTTTTGGTGAAAAACTGTTTTTT. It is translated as CASSDFFGEKLFF.

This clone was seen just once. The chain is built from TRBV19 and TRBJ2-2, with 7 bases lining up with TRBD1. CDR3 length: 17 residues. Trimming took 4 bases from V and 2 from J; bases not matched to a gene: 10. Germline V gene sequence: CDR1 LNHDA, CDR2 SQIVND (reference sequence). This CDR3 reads CASSKRGLSSNTGELFF. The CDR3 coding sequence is TGTGCCAGTAGTAAGAGGGGGCTCTCGTCCAACACCGGGGAGCTGTTTTTT.

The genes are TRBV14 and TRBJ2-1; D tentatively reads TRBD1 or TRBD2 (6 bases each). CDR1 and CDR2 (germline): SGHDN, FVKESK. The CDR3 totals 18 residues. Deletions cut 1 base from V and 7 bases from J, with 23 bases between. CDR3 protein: CASSQALFWGAEWNEQFF. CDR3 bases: TGTGCCAGCAGCCAAGCCCTTTTCTGGGGGGCGGAATGGAATGAGCAGTTCTTC.

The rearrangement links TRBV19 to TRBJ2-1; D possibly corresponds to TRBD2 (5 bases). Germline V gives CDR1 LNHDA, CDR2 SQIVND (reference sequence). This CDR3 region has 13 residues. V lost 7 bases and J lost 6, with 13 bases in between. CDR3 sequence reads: CASTPGVRNEQFF. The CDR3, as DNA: TGTGCCAGTACCCCCGGGGTACGCAATGAGCAGTTCTTC. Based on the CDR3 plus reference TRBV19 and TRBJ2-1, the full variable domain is DGGITQSPKYLFRKEGQNVTLSCEQNLNHDAMYWYRQDPGQGLRLIYYSQIVNDFQKGDIAEGYSVSREKKESFPLTVTSAQKNPTAFYLCASTPGVRNEQFFGPGTRLTVL.

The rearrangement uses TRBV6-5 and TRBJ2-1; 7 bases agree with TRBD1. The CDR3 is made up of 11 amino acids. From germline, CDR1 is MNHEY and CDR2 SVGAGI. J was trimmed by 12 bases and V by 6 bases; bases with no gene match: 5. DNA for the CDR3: TGTGCCAGCAGCCTCCGGGACAGGCAGTTCTTC. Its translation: CASSLRDRQFF.

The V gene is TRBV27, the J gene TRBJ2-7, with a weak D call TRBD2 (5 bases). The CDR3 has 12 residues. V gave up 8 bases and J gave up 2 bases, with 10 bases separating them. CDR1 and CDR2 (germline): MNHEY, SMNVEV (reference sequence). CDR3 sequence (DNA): TGTGCCAGCGGACTGTCACCCTACGAGCAGTACGTC. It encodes CASGLSPYEQYV.

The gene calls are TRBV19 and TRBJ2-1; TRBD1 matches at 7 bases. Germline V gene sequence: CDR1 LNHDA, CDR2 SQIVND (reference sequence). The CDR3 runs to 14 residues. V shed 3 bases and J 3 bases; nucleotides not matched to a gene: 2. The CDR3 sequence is CASSIGTDYNEQFF. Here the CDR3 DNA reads TGTGCCAGTAGTATCGGGACAGACTACAATGAGCAGTTCTTC.

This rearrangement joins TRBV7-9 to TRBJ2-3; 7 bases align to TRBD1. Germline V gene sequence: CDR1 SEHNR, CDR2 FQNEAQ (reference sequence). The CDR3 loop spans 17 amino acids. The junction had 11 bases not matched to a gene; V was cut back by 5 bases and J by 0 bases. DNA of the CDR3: TGTGCCAGCAGCACCCGCGGCCGGGACAGAAGCACAGATACGCAGTATTTT. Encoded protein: CASSTRGRDRSTDTQYF. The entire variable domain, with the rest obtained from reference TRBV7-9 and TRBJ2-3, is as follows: DTGVSQNPRHKITKRGQNVTFRCDPISEHNRLYWYRQTLGQGPEFLTYFQNEAQLEKSRLLSDRFSAERPKGSFSTLEIQRTEQGDSAMYLCASSTRGRDRSTDTQYFGPGTRLTVL.

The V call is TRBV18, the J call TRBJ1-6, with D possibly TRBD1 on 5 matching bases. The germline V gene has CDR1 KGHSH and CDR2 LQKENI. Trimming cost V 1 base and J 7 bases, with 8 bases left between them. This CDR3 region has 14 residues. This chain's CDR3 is CASSPREGNSPLHF. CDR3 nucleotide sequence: TGTGCCAGCTCACCACGGGAGGGGAATTCACCCCTCCACTTT.

DNA for the CDR3: TGTGCCAGCCGTAGACAGATGAGCTCTGGAAACACCATATATTTT. As protein: CASRRQMSSGNTIYF. The V call is TRBV6-5, the J call TRBJ1-3; D perhaps matches TRBD1 (5 bases). The CDR3 is 15 residues long. V was cut by 8 bases and J by 0 bases, with 14 bases left in between. Germline V gene sequence: CDR1 MNHEY, CDR2 SVGAGI.

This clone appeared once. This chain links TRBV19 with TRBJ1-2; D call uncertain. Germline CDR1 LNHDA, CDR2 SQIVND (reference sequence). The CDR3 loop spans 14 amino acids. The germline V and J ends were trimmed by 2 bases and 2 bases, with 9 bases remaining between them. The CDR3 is CASSIQSMNYGYTF. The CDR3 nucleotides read TGTGCCAGTAGTATACAGAGCATGAACTATGGCTACACCTTC.

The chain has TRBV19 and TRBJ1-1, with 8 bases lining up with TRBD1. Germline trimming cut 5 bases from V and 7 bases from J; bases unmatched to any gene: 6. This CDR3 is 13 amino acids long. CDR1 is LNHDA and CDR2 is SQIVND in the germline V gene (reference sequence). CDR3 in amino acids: CASSPRTGSEAFF. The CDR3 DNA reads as TGTGCCAGTAGTCCCCGGACAGGGAGTGAAGCTTTCTTT.

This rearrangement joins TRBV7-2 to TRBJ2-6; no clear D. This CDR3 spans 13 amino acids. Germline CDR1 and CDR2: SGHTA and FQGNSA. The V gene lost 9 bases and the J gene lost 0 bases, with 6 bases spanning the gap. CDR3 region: CASHNSGANVLTF. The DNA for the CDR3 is TGTGCCAGTCATAACTCTGGGGCCAACGTCCTGACTTTC.